This TCR beta chain was recovered during a study of shared clonotypes between healthy human individuals. Clones were sequenced by immunoSEQ multiplex PCR, and TCRdb holds only the in-frame ones, with some missing. The sample carries roughly 2,300,000 clones, roughly 92% recorded once. Germline values: CDR1 SGDLS, CDR2 YYNGEE. Trimming pared 0 bases from V and 3 bases from J, leaving 13 bases between. The CDR3 covers 16 residues. All donors were healthy HIV-negative adults lacking recent acute infections or vaccinations. Sample: naive CD4+ T cells from PBMCs. Subset of the sample: CD45RA+ positively selected. This clonotype originated in a man younger than 35 in good health. Some clones in this sample may be carry-over from other donors' samples. The chain combines TRBV9 with TRBJ2-1; D not resolved. DNA of the CDR3: TGTGCCAGCAGCGTAGGGCTCGGACCGCGCTACAATGAGCAGTTCTTC. It codes for CASSVGLGPRYNEQFF.